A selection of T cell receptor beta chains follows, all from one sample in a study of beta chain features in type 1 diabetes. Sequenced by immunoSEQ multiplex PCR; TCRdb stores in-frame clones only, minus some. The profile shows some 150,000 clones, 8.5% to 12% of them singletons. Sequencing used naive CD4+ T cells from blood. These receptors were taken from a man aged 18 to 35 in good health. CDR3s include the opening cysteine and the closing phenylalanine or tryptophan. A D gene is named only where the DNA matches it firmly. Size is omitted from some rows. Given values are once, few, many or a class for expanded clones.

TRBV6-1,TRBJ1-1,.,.,TGTGCCAGCACTCCCCCAGGGTACACTGAAGCTTTCTTT,CASTPPGYTEAFF
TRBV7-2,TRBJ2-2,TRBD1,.,TGTGCCAGCAGCTCGGGACAGGGGTACACCGGGGAGCTGTTTTTT,CASSSGQGYTGELFF
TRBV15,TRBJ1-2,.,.,TGTGCCACGACCACCAGCAAGGTACAGGGAAATGGCTACACCTTC,CATTTSKVQGNGYTF
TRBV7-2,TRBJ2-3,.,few,TGTGCCAGCAGCTTAGGATCCTGGCGGCTAGTCACAGATACGCAGTATTTT,CASSLGSWRLVTDTQYF
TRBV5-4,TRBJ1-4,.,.,TGTGCCAGCAGCCGGGACACAACTAATGAAAAACTGTTTTTT,CASSRDTTNEKLFF
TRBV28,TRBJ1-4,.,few,TGTGCCAGCAGCTCCCGGACGGGGAGCCTCGGGGCTAATGAAAAACTGTTTTTT,CASSSRTGSLGANEKLFF
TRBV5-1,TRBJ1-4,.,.,TGCGCCAGCAGCTTGGGCCCGGCGGGTAGTGAAAAACTGTTTTTT,CASSLGPAGSEKLFF
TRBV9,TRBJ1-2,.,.,TGTGCCAGCAGCGTAGGGCAGTCTAACTATGGCTACACCTTC,CASSVGQSNYGYTF
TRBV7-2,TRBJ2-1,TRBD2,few,TGTGCCAGCAGCTTAAGCGGGGGGGTTTACAATGAGCAGTTCTTC,CASSLSGGVYNEQFF
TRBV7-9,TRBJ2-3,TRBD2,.,TGTGCCAGCACCCCGAGGCGGGGGGCGGGGGATACGCAGTATTTT,CASTPRRGAGDTQYF
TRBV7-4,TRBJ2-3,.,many,TGTGCCAGCAGCTTAGGCGGGGGCCGCACTGGTACGCAGTATTTT,CASSLGGGRTGTQYF
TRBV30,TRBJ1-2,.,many,TGTGCCTGGAGTCCGGAGGTGGGGTATGGCTACACCTTC,CAWSPEVGYGYTF
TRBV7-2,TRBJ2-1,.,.,TGTGCCAGCAGCTTAGTGGCCAATGAGCAGTTCTTC,CASSLVANEQFF
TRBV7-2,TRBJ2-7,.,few,TGTGCCAGCAGCTCCATTAGCTCCTACGAGCAGTACTTC,CASSSISSYEQYF
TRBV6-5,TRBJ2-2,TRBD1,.,TGTGCCAGCAGTTACGGGACAGGGTTCGACACCGGGGAGCTGTTTTTT,CASSYGTGFDTGELFF
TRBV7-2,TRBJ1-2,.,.,TGTGCCAGCACCCACTTGGGGGCGCAGGCTAACTATGGCTACACCTTC,CASTHLGAQANYGYTF
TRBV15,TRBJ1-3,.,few,TGTGCCACCAGCAGAGGGAGGGGAGCTGGAAACACCATATATTTT,CATSRGRGAGNTIYF
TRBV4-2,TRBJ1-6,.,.,TGTGCCAGCAGCCAAGATCAGGGTAATTCACCCCTCCACTTT,CASSQDQGNSPLHF
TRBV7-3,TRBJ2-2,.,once,TGTGCCAGCAGCTTAAACCGGGACAACGCGAACACCGGGGAGCTGTTTTTT,CASSLNRDNANTGELFF
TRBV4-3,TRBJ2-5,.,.,TGCGCCAGCAGCCAAGCCCCAAGGGGGGGAAGTATGGAGACCCAGTACTTC,CASSQAPRGGSMETQYF
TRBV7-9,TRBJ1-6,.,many,TGTGCCAGCAGCCCAGGCGGGGAATCCTATAATTCACCCCTCCACTTT,CASSPGGESYNSPLHF
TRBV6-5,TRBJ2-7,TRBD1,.,TGTGCCAGCAGGCCGGGACAGGGTAATTACGAGCAGTACTTC,CASRPGQGNYEQYF
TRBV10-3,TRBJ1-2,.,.,TGTGCCATCACCGCTGACAGTACTCGTGGCTACACCTTC,CAITADSTRGYTF
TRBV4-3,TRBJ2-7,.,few,TGCGCCAGCAGCCAAGGCACAGGGCAGGTCTCCTACGAGCAGTACTTC,CASSQGTGQVSYEQYF
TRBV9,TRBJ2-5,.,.,TGTGCCAGCAGCGAGAGGGGGGGCGGGGAAGAGACCCAGTACTTC,CASSERGGGEETQYF
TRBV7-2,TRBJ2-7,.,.,TGTGCCAGCAGCCGTACTCCCGGACAGCTCCCCTACGAGCAGTACTTC,CASSRTPGQLPYEQYF
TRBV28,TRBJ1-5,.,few,TGTGCCAGCAGTTTGGGAGGGTTAGGCAATCAGCCCCAGCATTTT,CASSLGGLGNQPQHF
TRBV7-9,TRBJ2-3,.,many,TGTGCCAGCAGCTTCGCTACCACAGATACGCAGTATTTT,CASSFATTDTQYF
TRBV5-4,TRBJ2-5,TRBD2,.,TGTGCCAGCAGCCCAAGCGGGGGGCTGACGACCCAGTACTTC,CASSPSGGLTTQYF
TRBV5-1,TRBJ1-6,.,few,TGCGCCAGCAGCTCGAAGGAGAGACCTACCGGGCCCCTCCACTTT,CASSSKERPTGPLHF
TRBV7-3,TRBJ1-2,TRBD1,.,TGTGCCAGCAGCTTGGGGGACAGGGCAGGCTACACCTTC,CASSLGDRAGYTF
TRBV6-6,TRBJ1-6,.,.,TGTGCCAGCATGGGCCTATCTAATTCACCCCTCCACTTT,CASMGLSNSPLHF
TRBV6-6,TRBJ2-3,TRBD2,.,TGTGCCAGCAGTCGCCGGTGGGCGGGGGGGACAGATACGCAGTATTTT,CASSRRWAGGTDTQYF
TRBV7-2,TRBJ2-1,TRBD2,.,TGTGCCAGCAGCTTAGATACTAGCGGAACGTACAATGAGCAGTTCTTC,CASSLDTSGTYNEQFF
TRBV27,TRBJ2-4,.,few,TGTGCCAGCAGTCCTCGGACAGTCCTAGCCAAAAACATTCAGTACTTC,CASSPRTVLAKNIQYF
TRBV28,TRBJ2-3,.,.,TGTGCCAGCACTATTTCGGATACGCAGTATTTT,CASTISDTQYF
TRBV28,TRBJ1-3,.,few,TGTGCCAGCAGTTTATGGACAGGCGGCTCTGGAAACACCATATATTTT,CASSLWTGGSGNTIYF
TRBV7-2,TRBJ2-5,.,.,TGTGCCAGCAGCTCCGACGGGGGGCTTGAGACCCAGTACTTC,CASSSDGGLETQYF
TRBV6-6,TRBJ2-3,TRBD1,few,TGTGCCAGCAGTTCCCTCTCCGGGACAGGGTCAGATACGCAGTATTTT,CASSSLSGTGSDTQYF
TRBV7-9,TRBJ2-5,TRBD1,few,TGTGCCAGCAGCTTAGCCTTACAGGGGAAGACCCAGTACTTC,CASSLALQGKTQYF
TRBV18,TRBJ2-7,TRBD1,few,TGTGCCAGCTCACCAAGGGGGCCAGGCCTCTACGAGCAGTACTTC,CASSPRGPGLYEQYF
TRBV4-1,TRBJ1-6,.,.,TGCGCCAGCAGCCAAGAAAGGGGGAATTCACCCCTCCACTTT,CASSQERGNSPLHF
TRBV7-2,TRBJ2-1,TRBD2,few,TGTGCCAGCAAGGGTAGCGGGGGGGCGAGGAATGAGCAGTTCTTC,CASKGSGGARNEQFF
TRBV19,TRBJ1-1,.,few,TGTGCCAGTAGTGCCGGGACACCCATGAACACTGAAGCTTTCTTT,CASSAGTPMNTEAFF
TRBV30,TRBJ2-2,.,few,TGTGCCTGGAGTCGTCTTCACACCGGGGAGCTGTTTTTT,CAWSRLHTGELFF
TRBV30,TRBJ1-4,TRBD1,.,TGTGCCTGGAGTCCCAGGGGGCCTAATGAAAAACTGTTTTTT,CAWSPRGPNEKLFF
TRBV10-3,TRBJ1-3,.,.,TGTGCCATCAGTGATTCAGGTCCCTCTGGAAACACCATATATTTT,CAISDSGPSGNTIYF
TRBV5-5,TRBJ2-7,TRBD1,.,TGTGCCAGCAGCTTGGGCGCCGGGACAGGGGGCCGCGAGCAGTACTTC,CASSLGAGTGGREQYF
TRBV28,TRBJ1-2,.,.,TGTGCCAGCAGTTTCGGACAGTCCTATGGCTACACCTTC,CASSFGQSYGYTF
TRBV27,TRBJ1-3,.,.,TGTGCCAGCAGCAGCGTCCCAGGGTCTGGAAACACCATATATTTT,CASSSVPGSGNTIYF
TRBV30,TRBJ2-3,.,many,TGTGCCTGGAGCCGGGGTGGAGATACGCAGTATTTT,CAWSRGGDTQYF
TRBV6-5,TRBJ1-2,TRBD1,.,TGTGCCAGCTCAAACTTAGACAGGGATGGCTACACCTTC,CASSNLDRDGYTF
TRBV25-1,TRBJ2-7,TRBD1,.,TGTGCCAGCAGTGAATATGGACAGGGGGCATACGAGCAGTACTTC,CASSEYGQGAYEQYF
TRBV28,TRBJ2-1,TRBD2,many,TGTGCCAGCAGCCACGGGCGGGGGGGTGTAGATGAGCAGTTCTTC,CASSHGRGGVDEQFF
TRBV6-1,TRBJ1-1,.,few,TGTGCCACCCGGGAGGGCTCGAACACTGAAGCTTTCTTT,CATREGSNTEAFF
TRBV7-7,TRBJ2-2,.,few,TGTGCCAGCAGCTCACGGTCATCGGTCGGGGAGCTGTTTTTT,CASSSRSSVGELFF
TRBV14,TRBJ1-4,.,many,TGTGCCAGCAGGGGCAGGGCTGAAAAACTGTTTTTT,CASRGRAEKLFF
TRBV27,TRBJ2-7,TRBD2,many,TGTGCCAGCAGTTTGGGAGGGCGGGGCGGTTACGAGCAGTACTTC,CASSLGGRGGYEQYF
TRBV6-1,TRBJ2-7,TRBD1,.,TGTGCCAGCAGTGAAAGGGGACAGGGACGCGAGCAGTACTTC,CASSERGQGREQYF